These T cell receptor beta chains were read from a single sample in a study of blood T cell repertoires in COVID-19. Profiled with immunoSEQ multiplex PCR; TCRdb holds only in-frame clones, not every one. The sample lists fewer than 350,000 clones; around 84% were seen once. Sequences were obtained from PBMCs or T cells enriched from blood (not recorded which). These receptors all come from a woman aged 50 to 60 who had recovered from COVID-19. Both conserved end residues are part of each CDR3. The order of the fields is V gene, clone size, J gene, D gene, CDR3 protein, CDR3 DNA. The D gene is left open where the match is weak. Rows give clone size only sometimes, using once, few, many, or a class for an expanded clone.

TRBV7-2	NA	TRBJ2-7	TRBD2	CASSLAVGGANEQYF	TGTGCCAGCAGCTTAGCGGTCGGGGGGGCAAACGAGCAGTACTTC
TRBV5-6	NA	TRBJ1-2	NA	CASSLVADYGYTF	TGTGCCAGCAGCTTAGTGGCAGACTATGGCTACACCTTC
TRBV10-1	once	TRBJ1-2	NA	CASSRDTSYGYTF	TGCGCCAGCAGCCGGGACACCTCTTATGGCTACACCTTC
TRBV5-1	NA	TRBJ1-1	NA	CASSPLRGSEAFF	TGCGCCAGCAGCCCCCTGAGGGGGTCTGAAGCTTTCTTT
TRBV28	NA	TRBJ1-1	TRBD1	CASSPWTGEDTEAFF	TGTGCCAGCAGTCCTTGGACAGGGGAGGACACTGAAGCTTTCTTT
TRBV7-9	NA	TRBJ1-6	TRBD1	CASSPDRVVSPLHF	TGTGCCAGCAGCCCCGACAGGGTGGTATCACCCCTCCACTTT
TRBV6-1	once	TRBJ2-1	NA	CASSGRGFFLSSSYNEQFF	TGTGCCAGCAGTGGCCGGGGGTTCTTTCTTAGCAGCTCCTACAATGAGCAGTTCTTC
TRBV18	NA	TRBJ1-6	NA	CASSPSLNSPLHF	TGTGCCAGCTCCCCCTCCTTGAATTCACCCCTCCACTTT
TRBV20-1	NA	TRBJ1-1	TRBD1	CSASAGQFTEAFF	TGCAGTGCTAGTGCGGGACAGTTCACTGAAGCTTTCTTT
TRBV5-6	NA	TRBJ1-6	NA	CASSLAGSWRSPLHF	TGTGCCAGCAGCTTGGCCGGGTCCTGGAGGTCACCCCTCCACTTT
TRBV21-1	NA	TRBJ2-7	NA	CAIPREDSIFFPPTYEQYF	TGTGCCATCCCCCGGGAGGACAGCATTTTCTTTCCCCCAACCTACGAGCAGTACTTC
TRBV19	few	TRBJ1-1	NA	CASSSQSQNTEAFF	TGTGCCAGTAGTTCTCAGTCGCAGAACACTGAAGCTTTCTTT